These 22 T cell receptor beta chains were all obtained from the same sample, sequenced in a study of technical replicates of blood from a handful of donors. The assay was immunoSEQ multiplex PCR, and TCRdb's table has in-frame clones only and misses some. The sample contains under 85,000 clones, around 88% of which appear only once. The sequenced sample consisted of PBMCs. Source of these receptors: a human donor in good health. Some clones in this sample may be carry-over from other donors' samples.

CDR3 sequence reads: CASSQTQGSYYGYTF. In DNA, the CDR3 is TGCGCCAGCAGCCAAACACAGGGTAGTTACTATGGCTACACCTTC. This rearrangement joins TRBV4-1 to TRBJ1-2; a weak D match, TRBD1 (6 bases). The length of the CDR3 is 15 residues. The germline V gene has CDR1 MGHRA and CDR2 YSYEKL. V was shortened by 2 bases and J by 3 bases, with 13 bases between the two germline ends.

The CDR3 reads CASSWTTSGTQYF. In nucleotides, the CDR3 is TGTGCCAGCAGTTGGACGACTAGTGGTACGCAGTATTTT. J is TRBJ2-3 and V is TRBV6-4, with TRBD2 as a possible D gene (6 bases). The length of the CDR3 is 13 residues. V lost 5 bases and J 8 bases, leaving 14 bases between the germline ends. Germline values: CDR1 MRHNA, CDR2 SNTAGT.

This clone was picked up a small number of times. Here the CDR3 DNA reads TGTGCCTGGAGTGTACCAGGTACGAACACTGAAGCTTTCTTT. Translated, it gives CAWSVPGTNTEAFF. The chain couples TRBV30 to TRBJ1-1; D is unresolved. Trimming removed 0 bases from V and 1 base from J, with 9 bases in between. Germline V gene data show CDR1 as GTSNPN and CDR2 as SVGIG (reference sequence). This CDR3 has 14 amino acids. The full variable domain, its missing parts supplied by reference TRBV30 and TRBJ1-1, is SQTIHQWPATLVQPVGSPLSLECTVEGTSNPNLYWYRQAAGRGLQLLFYSVGIGQISSEVPQNLSASRPQDRQFILSSKKLLLSDSGFYLCAWSVPGTNTEAFFGQGTRLTVV.

The chain links TRBV13 to TRBJ2-6; D is possibly TRBD1 (5 bases). The V gene lost 5 bases and the J gene lost 0 bases, with 8 bases spanning the gap. This CDR3 is 15 amino acids long. Germline lookup yields CDR1 PRHDT and CDR2 FYEKMQ (reference sequence). CDR3 sequence (DNA): TGTGCCAGCAGCCTCAGGGACTCTGGGGCCAACGTCCTGACTTTC. Protein product: CASSLRDSGANVLTF.

The chain couples TRBV5-6 to TRBJ2-5; no reliable D call. V was cut by 1 base and J by 5 bases, with 12 bases left in between. Germline V gene lookup returns CDR1 SGHDT and CDR2 YYEEEE. The CDR3 is 14 amino acids. The CDR3 region has the DNA TGTGCCAGCAGCTTGTTATCCTATCCCGAGACCCAGTACTTC. This codes for CASSLLSYPETQYF.

The chain recombines TRBV29-1 with TRBJ2-1, with 14 bases fitting TRBD2. The CDR3 has 16 residues. Germline CDR1 and CDR2: SQVTM and ANQGSEA. Trimming at V came to 4 bases and at J to 5 bases, leaving 7 bases not matched to a gene. The CDR3, as DNA: TGCAGCGTTGCCCGACTAGCGGGGGGGCCAGACAATGAGCAGTTCTTC. Translating it yields CSVARLAGGPDNEQFF.

The rearrangement uses TRBV7-2 and TRBJ2-7; D remains unclear. V dropped 4 bases and J dropped 3 bases, with 4 bases sitting between them. Germline values: CDR1 SGHTA, CDR2 FQGNSA. The CDR3 contains 11 residues. As DNA, the CDR3 is TGTGCCAGCAGCTCTTTCTACGAGCAGTACTTC. Amino acid sequence: CASSSFYEQYF.

V usage is TRBV2 and J usage is TRBJ1-1, with D tentatively TRBD1 (6 bases). Trimming removed 3 bases from V and 5 bases from J, with 13 bases in between. The CDR3 has 14 amino acids. Germline V gives CDR1 SNHLY, CDR2 FYNNEI. The DNA of the CDR3 is TGTGCCAGCAGTGATGGGGGGCGGGAGACTGAAGCTTTCTTT. Residues: CASSDGGRETEAFF.

In DNA, the CDR3 is TGCGCCAGCAGCTCGACAGGGGGCAATGAGCAGTTCTTC. Translation: CASSSTGGNEQFF. J is TRBJ2-1 and V is TRBV5-1; 9 bases align to TRBD1. V gave up 3 bases and J gave up 6 bases; unmatched junction bases: 1. Germline CDR1 reads SGHRS; CDR2 reads YFSETQ. The CDR3 has 13 amino acids.

The CDR3 loop reads CASSLAEGLGEAFF. Written as DNA, the CDR3 is TGTGCCAGCAGCTTAGCGGAGGGGCTTGGTGAAGCTTTCTTT. The V gene is TRBV7-2, the J gene TRBJ1-1, with a possible D match to TRBD1 (5 bases). Germline CDR1 SGHTA, CDR2 FQGNSA. V was pared by 0 bases and J by 7 bases, with 12 bases between. The CDR3 is 14 residues long.

V is TRBV7-9 and J is TRBJ1-6, with D perhaps matching TRBD1 (5 bases). The CDR3 runs to 14 residues. Germline CDR1 is SEHNR and CDR2 is FQNEAQ (reference sequence). Between the trimmed V and J ends, which lost 1 base and 13 bases, there was a span of 14 bases. CDR3 in amino acids: CASSLVGGALPLHF. Here the CDR3 DNA reads TGTGCCAGCAGCTTAGTTGGCGGGGCCCTCCCCCTCCACTTT.

The sample holds a few counts of this clone. The rearrangement links TRBV6-5 to TRBJ1-1, with a tentative D call TRBD1 (5 bases). Germline lookup yields CDR1 MNHEY and CDR2 SVGAGI. Trimming took 6 bases from V and 4 from J, leaving 9 bases between them. The CDR3 loop spans 12 amino acids. Here the CDR3 reads CASRLGATEAFF. CDR3 bases: TGTGCCAGCAGATTAGGGGCCACTGAAGCTTTCTTT.

This chain joins TRBV11-1 and TRBJ2-2; D may be TRBD1 (6 bases). Germline V CDR1 and CDR2: SGHAT, FQDESV (reference sequence). V was clipped by 5 bases and J by 1 base, with 8 bases between them. The CDR3 has 14 amino acids. CDR3 DNA sequence: TGTGCCAGCAGCCCGGGACAGAACACCGGGGAGCTGTTTTTT. Translated: CASSPGQNTGELFF.

The CDR3 is CASSLDGGLAGGPQFF. CDR3 bases: TGTGCCAGCAGCTTAGACGGGGGACTAGCGGGAGGACCGCAGTTCTTC. This chain uses TRBV7-9 with TRBJ2-1; TRBD2 matches at 15 bases. The length of the CDR3 is 16 residues. The J segment lost 12 bases and the V segment lost 1 base, leaving 7 bases of the junction unmatched. CDR1 is SEHNR, CDR2 FQNEAQ, per germline (reference sequence).

This clone was recorded only once. The gene calls are TRBV13 and TRBJ2-3, with 8 bases fitting TRBD2. After removal of 5 bases from V and 5 bases from J, the junction contained 9 bases not matched to a gene. The CDR3 length is 15 residues. Germline CDR1 PRHDT, CDR2 FYEKMQ (reference sequence). CDR3 coding DNA: TGTGCCAGCAGCATCTCAGCGGGAGTGTTAGATACGCAGTATTTT. Its protein is CASSISAGVLDTQYF.

CDR3 in DNA: TGCGCCAGCAGCCAAGGGTTCGGGGAGCGGGAGGGCCCTCGGACAGATACGCAGTATTTT. It specifies CASSQGFGEREGPRTDTQYF. The V gene is TRBV4-3, the J gene TRBJ2-3; 10 nucleotides line up with TRBD2. Germline V gene sequence: CDR1 LGHNA, CDR2 YSLEER. The V gene end was trimmed by 1 base and the J gene end by 3 bases; junction bases not matched to a gene: 16. The CDR3 covers 20 residues.

This chain uses TRBV9 with TRBJ2-2; TRBD2 agrees at 9 bases. Losses at the gene ends were 4 bases for V and 5 bases for J; bases not matched to a gene: 9. CDR3 length: 16 amino acids. Germline V gene data show CDR1 as SGDLS and CDR2 as YYNGEE. The CDR3, as DNA: TGTGCCAGCAGCTCACCCCTGCGGGAGGGGACCGGGGAGCTGTTTTTT. This gives the protein CASSSPLREGTGELFF. The entire variable domain, with the rest obtained from reference TRBV9 and TRBJ2-2, is as follows: DSGVTQTPKHLITATGQRVTLRCSPRSGDLSVYWYQQSLDQGLQFLIQYYNGEERAKGNILERFSAQQFPDLHSELNLSSLELGDSALYFCASSSPLREGTGELFFGEGSRLTVL.

The chain carries TRBV10-3 and TRBJ2-7, with 7 bases matching TRBD1. CDR3 length: 14 residues. Unmatched junction bases numbered 7, after V lost 3 bases and J lost 5 bases. Per the germline V gene, CDR1 is ENHRY and CDR2 is SYGVKD. CDR3 sequence: CAISERQGSDEQYF. CDR3 sequence (DNA): TGTGCCATCAGTGAAAGACAGGGTTCCGACGAGCAGTACTTC.

The DNA of the CDR3 is TGTGCCAGCAGCGGTACAGGCTGGAGCACCTTC. Its translation is CASSGTGWSTF. The V gene is TRBV6-6, the J gene TRBJ1-2; the D gene is possibly TRBD1 (5 bases). Germline CDR1 is MNHNY and CDR2 is SVGAGI (reference sequence). With 6 bases removed from V and 13 bases from J, the gap between germline ends came to 15 bases. The CDR3 is 11 amino acids.

V is TRBV6-5 and J is TRBJ1-2; TRBD1 aligns across 9 bases. Germline CDR1 and CDR2: MNHEY and SVGAGI. The V segment lost 6 bases and the J segment 8 bases; nucleotides outside the gene matches: 10. This CDR3 region has 14 residues. Here the CDR3 DNA reads TGTGCCAGCAGCCTCACAGGGGGCGCGGGGGGCTACACCTTC. Translating it yields CASSLTGGAGGYTF.

The genes are TRBV6-1 and TRBJ2-7; 11 nucleotides agree with TRBD1. Germline CDR1 is MNHNS and CDR2 is SASEGT. The CDR3 sequence is 14 residues long. V shed 7 bases, J shed 0 bases, and the junction held 2 bases outside the gene matches. CDR3 DNA sequence: TGTGCCAGCATAGGGACAGGGGGCTCCTACGAGCAGTACTTC. It specifies CASIGTGGSYEQYF.

This rearrangement joins TRBV5-4 to TRBJ2-2, with 7 bases fitting TRBD2. Germline CDR1 is SGHNT and CDR2 is YYREEE (reference sequence). V trimming: 5 bases; J trimming: 5 bases; junction bases outside the gene matches: 9. This CDR3 region has 15 residues. CDR3 DNA: TGTGCCAGCAGTTTAGGACTAGTGGGAACCGGGGAGCTGTTTTTT. It is translated as CASSLGLVGTGELFF.